The text below deals with one TCR beta chain. Its target antigen remains unknown. These data originate in a study of CXCR3-negative and CXCR3-positive naive CD8 T cells (dated by TCRdb to the late 2010s). Regarding the research as a whole: In total, about 135 million TRB reads were obtained, which works out to roughly 1.5 +/- 0.3 million reads per library. Diversity and physicochemical repertoire analyses covered under twelve donors pooled from two independent experiments. Naive subsets from a handful of donors and memory cells from 3 donors were included in the TRBV-TRBJ cluster analysis. What the authors observed across the whole study: Because surface CD5, which has been linked to self-reactivity in mice, was comparable between naive subsets, TCR interaction strength was also inferred from TRB CDR3 physicochemical properties. Within the same donor, TRBV-TRBJ usage looked similar between naive CXCR3-negative and CXCR3-positive cells, but memory cells had distinct patterns. Both naive subsets had comparably high repertoire diversity, while memory CD8+ T cells had much lower repertoire diversity. Because CXCR3 expression was partially decreased after cryopreservation, freshly isolated PBMCs were used for most assays. Compared with CXCR3-negative naive cells, CXCR3-positive naive cells had TRB CDR3s with higher hydrophobicity (lower Kidera factor 4), lower energy, and higher strength and volume indices.

The CDR3, from cysteine to phenylalanine, totals 12 residues. DNA is not on record. Per the germline V gene, SQVTM is the CDR1 and ANQGSEA is the CDR2. Sequencing took place on a NextSeq 550. The Human TCR Profiling Kit (MiLaboratory) was used to prepare UMI-labeled 5' RACE TRB cDNA libraries. cDNA synthesis used the entire amount of extracted RNA, and PCR amplification then used the entire amount of cDNA produced. Libraries were prepared in parallel using an identical number of PCR cycles. The study's processing was this. MIGEC and MiXCR extracted about 49,000 +/- 11,000 unique UMI-labeled TRB cDNA molecules per library, requiring at least two reads per UMI. On average, each library contained 40,000 +/- 10,000 functional in-frame TRB CDR3 nucleotide clonotypes without stop codons. After each sample was downsampled to 5000 UMI-labeled TRB molecules, VDJtools was used to calculate diversity metrics such as normalized Shannon-Wiener and Chao1. Clonotype-size-weighted physicochemical properties of the central five CDR3 residues (interaction energy, strength, volume and Kidera factor 4) were computed in VDJtools. Reads reprocessed by TCRdb are summarized as one entry per CDR3 protein sequence, and DNA is absent. The V and J calls come from TCRdb's annotation, not from the publication. The sample table gives about 92,000 distinct CDR3 sequences. The ten largest clones take up approximately 0.82% of the sample.

For each CD8+ T cell subset, flow sorting was done in triplicate, and some 300,000 cells per subset went directly into RLT lysis buffer. To exclude memory contaminants, naive CD8+ T cells were stringently defined as CD45RO-CCR7+CD27+CD95-. Peripheral blood mononuclear cells were isolated from buffy coats using standard density gradient centrifugation. Naive CXCR3-negative and CXCR3-positive CD8+ T cells were flow-sorted using a FACSAria III. Total RNA was extracted from sorted cells with an RNeasy Mini Kit. The origin of this receptor is a human donor in good health. Some clones in this sample may be carry-over from other donors' samples. Sequenced material: naive CXCR3+ CD8+ T cells from blood. The label giving this sample's cell subset or site can be read as: CD45RO-CCR7+CD27+CD95- naive CD8+ T cells expressing CXCR3 (TNR3+). The rearranged chain carries TRBV29-1 and TRBJ2-4; TCRdb lists TRBD1, though no DNA is available to test this call. The CDR3 amino acid sequence is: CSALTGGNIQYF.